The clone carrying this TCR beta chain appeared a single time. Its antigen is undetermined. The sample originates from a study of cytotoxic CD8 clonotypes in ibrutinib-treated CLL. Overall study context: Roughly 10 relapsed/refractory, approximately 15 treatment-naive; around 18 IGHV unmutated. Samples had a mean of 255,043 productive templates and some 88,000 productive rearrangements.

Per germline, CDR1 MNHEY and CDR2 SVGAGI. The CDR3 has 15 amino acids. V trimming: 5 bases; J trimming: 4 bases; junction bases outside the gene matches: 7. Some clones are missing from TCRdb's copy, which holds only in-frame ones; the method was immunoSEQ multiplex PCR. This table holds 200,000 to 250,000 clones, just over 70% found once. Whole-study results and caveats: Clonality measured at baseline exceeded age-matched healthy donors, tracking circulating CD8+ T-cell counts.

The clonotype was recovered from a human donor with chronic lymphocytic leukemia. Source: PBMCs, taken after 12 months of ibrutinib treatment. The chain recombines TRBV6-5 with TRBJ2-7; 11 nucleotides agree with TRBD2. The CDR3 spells CASSDWGLAEYEQYF. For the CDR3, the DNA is TGTGCCAGCAGTGACTGGGGACTAGCGGAATACGAGCAGTACTTC.